This T cell receptor (beta chain) was profiled in a study of tumor-infiltrating lymphocytes in primary liver carcinoma. Findings of the study overall: It was tumor-adjacent and tumor-blood pairs that overlapped less than tumor region pairs did.

Total RNA (roughly 530 ng) served as template for TCR beta cDNA synthesis primed by a constant-region primer. For TCR beta, libraries were produced by three nested multiplex PCR rounds using slightly modified ARM-PCR. A C-beta reverse primer was combined with TRBV1-TRBV30 forward primers in the first two PCR rounds, and each round had approximately 10 cycles. MiXCR, applied by TCRdb to the multiplex PCR reads, yields one record per CDR3 protein. The sample carries around 80,000 distinct CDR3 sequences, about three quarters recorded once. To note about this clonotype: Its antigen is not identified. It is likely a read error, because the conserved phenylalanine at the end of the CDR3 is missing.

Co-extraction of RNA and DNA was performed on about 19-32 mg of unsorted bulk tissue. Subjects presented with primary liver carcinoma managed by surgical resection. Looked up from germline, CDR1 is MDHEN and CDR2 is SYDVKM. The V and J ends lost 2 bases and 6 bases respectively, with 14 bases between them. The CDR3 runs to 14 residues. The material sequenced was liver tumor tissue from sampling region 1. Indicated subset: tumor region T1, superior pole. This chain links TRBV28 with TRBJ2-7, with D maybe TRBD1 (5 bases). The clonotype was recovered from a man aged 35-49 years with primary liver carcinoma and hepatitis B virus infection. In DNA, the CDR3 is TGTGCCAGCAGTTTAGGATGGGGCGCGTTCGAGCAGTACTCC. It specifies CASSLGWGAFEQYS.